This passage covers 31 T cell receptor beta chains from one sample sequenced in a study of blood T cell repertoires in COVID-19. Libraries were prepared by immunoSEQ multiplex PCR; TCRdb keeps only in-frame clonotypes and omits some of them. The sample includes 200,000 to 250,000 clones, less than 85% seen only once; the top ten take about 7.8%. Sequencing was performed on peripheral blood. Receptors originate from a woman of 80 years or more with COVID-19, enrolled during active disease.

This clone was observed a single time. V and J are TRBV5-5 and TRBJ2-1; possible D gene TRBD2, 5 bases. Trimming removed 3 bases from V and 1 base from J, with 11 bases in between. Germline V gene sequence: CDR1 SGHKS, CDR2 YYEKEE (reference sequence). The CDR3 consists of 15 residues. CDR3 region: CASSWGRGSYNEQFF. The CDR3 nucleotides read TGTGCCAGCAGCTGGGGTCGGGGATCCTACAATGAGCAGTTCTTC.

V and J are TRBV19 and TRBJ1-1, with D possibly TRBD1 on 6 matching bases. Germline CDR1 is LNHDA and CDR2 is SQIVND (reference sequence). The CDR3 runs to 15 residues. Trimming stripped 4 bases from V and 3 bases from J, with 15 bases between. The CDR3 DNA reads TGTGCCAGTAGTAGGGGGCGCCGGGTGGACACTGAAGCTTTCTTT. Its protein product is CASSRGRRVDTEAFF.

The V and J genes are TRBV18 and TRBJ2-1, with TRBD2 as a possible D gene (5 bases). The CDR3 is 14 residues long. The V end was cut by 4 bases, the J end by 0 bases, with 7 bases between. Germline CDR1 and CDR2: KGHSH and LQKENI. The CDR3 DNA is TGTGCCAGCTCACTAGCGACCTCCTACAATGAGCAGTTCTTC. This codes for CASSLATSYNEQFF.

The chain couples TRBV12-3 or TRBV12-4 to TRBJ1-2; D is undetermined. Deletions cut 8 bases from V and 1 base from J, with 8 bases between. The CDR3 totals 12 residues. The CDR3 sequence: CASVLNNYGYTF. CDR3 DNA sequence: TGTGCCAGCGTCCTTAATAACTATGGCTACACCTTC.

The CDR3 loop is CASSWGRVRGETEAFF. In DNA form, the CDR3 reads TGCGCCAGCAGCTGGGGGCGGGTCAGGGGAGAAACTGAAGCTTTCTTT. The chain is built from TRBV5-1 and TRBJ1-1; perhaps TRBD1 as D (6 bases). Germline V gives CDR1 SGHRS, CDR2 YFSETQ. The CDR3 has 16 residues. V was cut by 3 bases and J by 5 bases, with 20 bases left in between.

The gene calls are TRBV28 and TRBJ1-4, with TRBD1 matching 8 bases. CDR3 length: 12 amino acids. Germline CDR1 is MDHEN and CDR2 is SYDVKM. J was trimmed by 5 bases and V by 10 bases; bases with no gene match: 3. CDR3 nucleotides: TGTGCCACTGGACAGGGAAATGAAAAACTGTTTTTT. It specifies CATGQGNEKLFF.

The rearrangement joins TRBV7-6 to TRBJ2-5, with 8 bases identical to TRBD1. Germline assignment: CDR1 SGHVS and CDR2 FNYEAQ. CDR3 length: 14 residues. The trim removed 5 bases at V and 4 bases at J, leaving 6 bases unmatched. The CDR3 sequence is CASSRGQGRETQYF. CDR3 in DNA: TGTGCCAGCAGCCGAGGACAGGGACGAGAGACCCAGTACTTC. Full variable domain (remainder filled in from reference TRBV7-6 and TRBJ2-5): GAGVSQSPRYKVTKRGQDVALRCDPISGHVSLYWYRQALGQGPEFLTYFNYEAQQDKSGLPNDRFSAERPEGSISTLTIQRTEQRDSAMYRCASSRGQGRETQYFGPGTRLLVL.

The J gene is TRBJ2-7, the V gene TRBV4-1; 8 nucleotides agree with TRBD1. V was pared by 4 bases and J by 3 bases, with 14 bases of the junction left unmatched. The CDR3 loop spans 17 amino acids. Germline CDR1 MGHRA, CDR2 YSYEKL. This CDR3 reads CASSLYQDRDSFYEQYF. CDR3 sequence (DNA): TGCGCCAGCAGCCTCTACCAGGACAGGGACTCGTTCTACGAGCAGTACTTC.

Written as DNA, the CDR3 is TGCGCCAGCAGCCTAGACAGCCCCAATCAGCCCCAGCATTTT. It is translated as CASSLDSPNQPQHF. The rearrangement uses TRBV5-1 and TRBJ1-5; TRBD1 is a possible D gene (5 bases). The CDR3 contains 14 residues. Trimming removed 4 bases from V and 3 bases from J, with 11 bases in between. The germline V gene encodes CDR1 SGHRS and CDR2 YFSETQ.

V gene TRBV2 combines with J gene TRBJ2-5, with 13 positions matching TRBD2. CDR3 length: 15 residues. V lost 7 bases and J lost 3; bases outside the gene matches: 5. CDR1 is SNHLY and CDR2 is FYNNEI in the germline V gene. CDR3: CASTRTSGREETQYF. CDR3 DNA: TGTGCCAGCACCCGGACTAGCGGGAGAGAAGAGACCCAGTACTTC. The whole variable domain, filled in from reference TRBV2 and TRBJ2-5, reads EPEVTQTPSHQVTQMGQEVILRCVPISNHLYFYWYRQILGQKVEFLVSFYNNEISEKSEIFDDQFSVERPDGSNFTLKIRSTKLEDSAMYFCASTRTSGREETQYFGPGTRLLVL.

This sequence joins TRBV19 and TRBJ1-5; maybe TRBD1 (6 bases). Per the germline V gene, CDR1 is LNHDA and CDR2 is SQIVND (reference sequence). The CDR3 totals 12 residues. V shed 7 bases and J shed 7 bases, with 11 bases lying between them. The CDR3 protein is CASKSRGQPQHF. The DNA of the CDR3 is TGTGCCAGTAAAAGCAGGGGCCAGCCCCAGCATTTT.

The genes are TRBV6-5 and TRBJ2-1, with 14 nucleotides matching TRBD2. Germline CDR1 and CDR2: MNHEY and SVGAGI. This CDR3 has 15 amino acids. V trimming: 8 bases; J trimming: 8 bases; junction bases outside the gene matches: 8. This CDR3 reads CASETSGGAIYEQFF. CDR3 nucleotides: TGTGCCAGCGAGACTAGCGGGGGGGCTATCTATGAGCAGTTCTTC.

The genes are TRBV7-9 and TRBJ2-1, with D unclear. CDR1 is SEHNR and CDR2 is FQNEAQ in the germline V gene (reference sequence). Trimming cost V 1 base and J 7 bases, with 5 bases left between them. The CDR3 loop spans 12 amino acids. CDR3 amino acids: CASSLVENEQFF. The CDR3 coding sequence is TGTGCCAGCAGCTTAGTCGAGAATGAGCAGTTCTTC. Together with reference TRBV7-9 and TRBJ2-1, the CDR3 gives the full variable domain: DTGVSQNPRHKITKRGQNVTFRCDPISEHNRLYWYRQTLGQGPEFLTYFQNEAQLEKSRLLSDRFSAERPKGSFSTLEIQRTEQGDSAMYLCASSLVENEQFFGPGTRLTVL.

With respect to this clone: A read error may account for a junction end that differs from germline. The gene calls are TRBV6-5 and TRBJ2-3; 9 positions agree with TRBD1. CDR1 is MNHEY and CDR2 is SVGAGI in the germline V gene. The CDR3 length is 16 residues. The CDR3 loop reads CASSHSGTGYPDTQYF. In DNA, the CDR3 is TGTGCCAGCAGTCACTCCGGGACAGGGTACCCAGATACGCAGTATTTT.

The chain joins TRBV7-8 to TRBJ1-1, with D possibly TRBD1 on 5 matching bases. Looked up from germline, CDR1 is SGHVS and CDR2 is FQNEAQ. This CDR3 region has 11 residues. Trimming pared 5 bases from V and 8 bases from J, leaving 9 bases between. CDR3 bases: TGTGCCAGCAGCCAGGGAGTAGAAGCTTTCTTT. This codes for CASSQGVEAFF.

The J gene is TRBJ2-3, the V gene TRBV5-1, with TRBD1 matching over 9 bases. Germline lookup yields CDR1 SGHRS and CDR2 YFSETQ. The V segment lost 4 bases and the J segment 4 bases; nucleotides outside the gene matches: 13. The CDR3 spans 17 residues. The CDR3 DNA reads as TGCGCCAGCAGCAATAACGCCGGGACAGGGTTGGCAGATACGCAGTATTTT. Protein: CASSNNAGTGLADTQYF. The variable domain in full, completed from reference TRBV5-1 and TRBJ2-3, reads KAGVTQTPRYLIKTRGQQVTLSCSPISGHRSVSWYQQTPGQGLQFLFEYFSETQRNKGNFPGRFSGRQFSNSRSEMNVSTLELGDSALYLCASSNNAGTGLADTQYFGPGTRLTVL.

The chain employs TRBV7-3 and TRBJ2-2; maybe TRBD1 (5 bases). The length of the CDR3 is 13 residues. With 5 bases removed from V and 7 bases from J, the gap between germline ends came to 11 bases. Germline V lookup: CDR1 SGHTA, CDR2 FQGTGA. This CDR3 reads CASSPQGVGELFF. The CDR3 nucleotides read TGTGCCAGCAGCCCCCAAGGGGTCGGGGAGCTGTTTTTT.

The V gene is TRBV12-3 or TRBV12-4, the J gene TRBJ1-2; D is perhaps TRBD1 (5 bases). Trimming pared 5 bases from V and 9 bases from J, leaving 16 bases between. CDR3 length equals 13 residues. CDR3 DNA sequence: TGTGCCAGCAGTGCTCCGTGGGGGGATCGCTACACCTTC. This gives the protein CASSAPWGDRYTF.

This chain joins TRBV20-1 and TRBJ1-6, with TRBD1 matching over 9 bases. CDR1 is DFQATT and CDR2 is SNEGSKA in the germline V gene (reference sequence). The V gene end was trimmed by 3 bases and the J gene end by 3 bases; junction bases not matched to a gene: 6. The CDR3 extends over 16 amino acids. CDR3: CSASGTGLVYNSPLHF. CDR3 bases: TGCAGTGCTAGTGGGACAGGGCTCGTCTATAATTCACCCCTCCACTTT.

The chain is built from TRBV5-1 and TRBJ1-1; D not resolved. CDR3 size: 13 residues. V gave up 4 bases and J gave up 8 bases, with 15 bases separating them. CDR1 is SGHRS and CDR2 is YFSETQ in the germline V gene. CDR3 in amino acids: CASSPGEQTEAFF. Here the CDR3 DNA reads TGCGCCAGCAGCCCCGGGGAGCAGACAGAAGCTTTCTTT. The full variable domain, with the rest looked up from reference TRBV5-1 and TRBJ1-1, is KAGVTQTPRYLIKTRGQQVTLSCSPISGHRSVSWYQQTPGQGLQFLFEYFSETQRNKGNFPGRFSGRQFSNSRSEMNVSTLELGDSALYLCASSPGEQTEAFFGQGTRLTVV.

V and J are TRBV19 and TRBJ2-7, with TRBD2 matching over 9 bases. The J segment lost 2 bases and the V segment lost 5 bases, leaving 10 bases of the junction unmatched. Germline values: CDR1 LNHDA, CDR2 SQIVND (reference sequence). The CDR3 has 16 amino acids. CDR3 sequence reads: CASSSSAGGHPYEQYF. CDR3 nucleotide sequence: TGTGCCAGTAGTTCGTCCGCGGGAGGGCACCCCTACGAGCAGTACTTC.

The CDR3 reads CASSLAGTAAYEQYF. The CDR3 nucleotides read TGTGCCAGCAGCTTAGCGGGGACAGCTGCCTACGAGCAGTACTTC. The rearrangement joins TRBV7-9 to TRBJ2-7, with 7 nucleotides matching TRBD1. From germline, CDR1 is SEHNR and CDR2 FQNEAQ (reference sequence). The CDR3 sequence is 15 residues long. J was trimmed by 2 bases and V by 0 bases; bases with no gene match: 4.

The chain joins TRBV5-8 to TRBJ1-5, with 9 positions matching TRBD1. Germline lookup yields CDR1 SGHTS and CDR2 YDEGEE. The CDR3 loop spans 14 amino acids. V was clipped by 3 bases and J by 6 bases; unmatched bases: 4. DNA for the CDR3: TGTGCCAGCAGCTCCCGGACAGGGGCTCAGCCCCAGCATTTT. Translation gives CASSSRTGAQPQHF.

The chain employs TRBV19 and TRBJ2-2; D possibly corresponds to TRBD2 (5 bases). Per the germline V gene, CDR1 is LNHDA and CDR2 is SQIVND (reference sequence). The CDR3 spans 15 residues. Deletions cut 3 bases from V and 4 bases from J, with 12 bases between. DNA for the CDR3: TGTGCCAGTAGTATTCGAGGGTCCCCCACCGGGGAGCTGTTTTTT. This codes for CASSIRGSPTGELFF.

The chain combines TRBV4-1 with TRBJ1-4; D is unclear. Germline CDR1 MGHRA, CDR2 YSYEKL. This CDR3 comprises 14 residues. V was trimmed by 1 base and J by 7 bases, leaving 10 bases between them. The CDR3 sequence: CASSQGEAGEKLFF. The DNA of the CDR3 is TGCGCCAGCAGCCAAGGGGAGGCTGGTGAAAAACTGTTTTTT.

The chain links TRBV5-1 to TRBJ2-1; 7 bases align to TRBD2. V lost 3 bases, J lost 0 bases, and 6 bases stayed unmatched. Germline CDR1 reads SGHRS; CDR2 reads YFSETQ. CDR3 size: 16 residues. The CDR3 spells CASSSGGGSSYNEQFF. In nucleotides, the CDR3 is TGCGCCAGCAGCTCCGGCGGGGGTAGCTCCTACAATGAGCAGTTCTTC.

V is TRBV2 and J is TRBJ2-6; no clear D. This CDR3 has 15 residues. Germline lookup yields CDR1 SNHLY and CDR2 FYNNEI. Trimming left V 7 bases short and J 0 bases short, with 10 bases between. The DNA of the CDR3 is TGTGCCAGCACCAAACTGGTCTCTGGGGCCAACGTCCTGACTTTC. This codes for CASTKLVSGANVLTF.

J is TRBJ1-6 and V is TRBV6-5; D not certain. The CDR3 runs to 16 residues. V lost 2 bases and J lost 5, with 13 bases in between. The germline V gene encodes CDR1 MNHEY and CDR2 SVGAGI. DNA for the CDR3: TGTGCCAGCAGTTACCGGACCCCCGGGGATAATTCACCCCTCCACTTT. Its protein is CASSYRTPGDNSPLHF.

V usage is TRBV9 and J usage is TRBJ2-2, with D possibly TRBD1 on 5 matching bases. Trimming took off 0 bases at V and 3 bases at J, with 9 bases between the two ends. The CDR3 has 15 residues. In germline, CDR1 is SGDLS, CDR2 YYNGEE. CDR3 sequence reads: CASSVAGRDTGELFF. The CDR3 region has the DNA TGTGCCAGCAGCGTAGCGGGCAGGGACACCGGGGAGCTGTTTTTT.

CDR3 coding DNA: TGTGCCAGCAGTTTGGAACGATCCTCGGGAGCTTTCTTT. It yields the protein CASSLERSSGAFF. V is TRBV12-3 or TRBV12-4 and J is TRBJ1-1; D uncertain. This CDR3 has 13 amino acids. V was cut by 3 bases and J by 10 bases, with 15 bases left in between.

The chain uses TRBV3-1 (or the pseudogene TRBV3-2) and TRBJ2-1; TRBD1 matches 7 bases. The CDR3 is 16 amino acids. The germline gives CDR1 LGHDT, CDR2 YNNKEL (reference sequence). Trimming cost V 6 bases and J 6 bases; bases outside gene matches: 14. The CDR3 DNA is TGTGCCAGCAGACCGGACAGGCCCAACGCCCGCAATGAGCAGTTCTTC. This gives the protein CASRPDRPNARNEQFF.